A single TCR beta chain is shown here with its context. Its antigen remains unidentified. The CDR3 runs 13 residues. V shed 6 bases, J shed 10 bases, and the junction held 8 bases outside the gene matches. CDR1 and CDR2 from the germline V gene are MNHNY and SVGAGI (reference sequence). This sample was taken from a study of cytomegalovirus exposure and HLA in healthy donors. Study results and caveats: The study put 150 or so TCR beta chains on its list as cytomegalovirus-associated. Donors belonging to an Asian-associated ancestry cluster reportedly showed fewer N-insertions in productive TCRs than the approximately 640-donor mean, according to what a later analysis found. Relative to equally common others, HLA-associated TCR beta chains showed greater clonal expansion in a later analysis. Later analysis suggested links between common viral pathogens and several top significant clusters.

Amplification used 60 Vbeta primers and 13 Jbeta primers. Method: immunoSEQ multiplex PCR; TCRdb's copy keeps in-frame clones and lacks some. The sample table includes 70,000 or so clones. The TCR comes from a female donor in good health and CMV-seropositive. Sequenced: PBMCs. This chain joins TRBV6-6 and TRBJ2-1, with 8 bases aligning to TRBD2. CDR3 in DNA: TGTGCCAGCAGATGGGACCCGGGAGGGGAGCAGTTCTTC. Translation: CASRWDPGGEQFF.